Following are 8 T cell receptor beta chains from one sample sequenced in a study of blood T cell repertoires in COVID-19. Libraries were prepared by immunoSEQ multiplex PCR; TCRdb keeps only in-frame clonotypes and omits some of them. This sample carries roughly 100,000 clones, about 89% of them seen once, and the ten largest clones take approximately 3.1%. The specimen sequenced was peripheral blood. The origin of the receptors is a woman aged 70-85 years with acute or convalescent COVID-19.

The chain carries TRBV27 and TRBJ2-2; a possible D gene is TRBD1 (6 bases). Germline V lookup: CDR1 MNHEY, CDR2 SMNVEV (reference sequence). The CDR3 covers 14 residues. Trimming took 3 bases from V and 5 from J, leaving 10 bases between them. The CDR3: CASSFPTGTGELFF. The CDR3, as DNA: TGTGCCAGCAGTTTCCCCACAGGGACCGGGGAGCTGTTTTTT.

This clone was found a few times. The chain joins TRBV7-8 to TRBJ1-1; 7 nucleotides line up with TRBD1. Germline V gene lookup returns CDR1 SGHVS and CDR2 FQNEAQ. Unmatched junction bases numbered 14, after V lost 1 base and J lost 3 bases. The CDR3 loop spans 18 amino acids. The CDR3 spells CASSLGTLTGAGYTEAFF. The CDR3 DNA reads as TGTGCCAGCAGCTTAGGTACTCTTACAGGGGCGGGGTACACTGAAGCTTTCTTT.

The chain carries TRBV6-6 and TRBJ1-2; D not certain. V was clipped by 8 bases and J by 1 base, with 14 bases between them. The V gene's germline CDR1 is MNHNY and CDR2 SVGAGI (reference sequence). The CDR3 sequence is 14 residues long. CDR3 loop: CASGPLQVNYGYTF. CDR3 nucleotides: TGTGCCAGCGGCCCCCTTCAGGTTAACTATGGCTACACCTTC.

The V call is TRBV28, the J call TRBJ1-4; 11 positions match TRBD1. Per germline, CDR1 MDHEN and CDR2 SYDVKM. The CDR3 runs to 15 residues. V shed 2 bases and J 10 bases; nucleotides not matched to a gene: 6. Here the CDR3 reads CASSLSLGQGGKLFF. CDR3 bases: TGTGCCAGCAGTTTAAGTCTGGGACAGGGGGGAAAACTGTTTTTT.

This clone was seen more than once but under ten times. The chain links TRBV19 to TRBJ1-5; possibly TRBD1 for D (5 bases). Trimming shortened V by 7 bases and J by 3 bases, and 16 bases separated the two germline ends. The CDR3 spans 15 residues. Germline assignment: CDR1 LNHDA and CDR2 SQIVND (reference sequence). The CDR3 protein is CASTPGGATNQPQHF. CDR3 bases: TGTGCCAGTACCCCGGGAGGGGCAACCAATCAGCCCCAGCATTTT.

The CDR3 bases are TGTGCCAGCAGTGAAGCCCCGGACAGGGGGCAGTACTTC. Protein: CASSEAPDRGQYF. The rearrangement uses TRBV6-1 and TRBJ2-7, with 9 nucleotides matching TRBD1. Germline V gives CDR1 MNHNS, CDR2 SASEGT. V lost 0 bases and J lost 9; bases outside the gene matches: 3. The CDR3 has 13 amino acids.

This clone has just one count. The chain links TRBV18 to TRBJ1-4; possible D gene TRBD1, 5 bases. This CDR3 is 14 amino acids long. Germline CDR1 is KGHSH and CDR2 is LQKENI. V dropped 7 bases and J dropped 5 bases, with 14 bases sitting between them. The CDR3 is CASLNDRANEKLFF. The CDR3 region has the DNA TGTGCCAGCTTGAACGACAGAGCGAATGAAAAACTGTTTTTT.

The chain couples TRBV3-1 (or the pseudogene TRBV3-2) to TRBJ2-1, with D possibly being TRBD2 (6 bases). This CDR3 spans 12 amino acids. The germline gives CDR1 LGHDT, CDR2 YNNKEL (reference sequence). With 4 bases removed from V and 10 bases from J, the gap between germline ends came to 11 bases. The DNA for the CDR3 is TGTGCCAGCAGCCCCTCTGGGAGGGAGCAGTTCTTC. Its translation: CASSPSGREQFF.